This passage covers 30 T cell receptor beta chains from one sample sequenced in a study of T cells in Graves' hyperthyroidism and ophthalmopathy. TCR beta CDR3 regions were amplified from RNA transcripts. Primed by the HTBI set, a first-round RT-PCR was run on the TCR CDR3. TCRdb redid the calling of the multiplex PCR reads with MiXCR, one entry per CDR3 protein. This sample yields more than 450,000 distinct CDR3 sequences, of which 20% are seen a single time; 47% belongs to the top ten. Sequenced input: blood. The receptor source for this set is a man aged 35-49 years with Graves' ophthalmopathy.

The chain joins TRBV18 to TRBJ1-5; 7 bases are shared with TRBD1. This CDR3 comprises 15 residues. The ends lost 0 bases at V and 4 bases at J; junction bases unmatched: 3. CDR1 and CDR2 from the germline V gene are KGHSH and LQKENI. The DNA for the CDR3 is TGTGCCAGCTCACCACCTGACAGGGAGAATCAGCCCCAGCATTTT. It codes for CASSPPDRENQPQHF.

The CDR3 coding sequence is TGTGCCACCAGTGATCCGACAGGGCGTGGCTACACCTTC. It is translated as CATSDPTGRGYTF. The chain has TRBV24-1 and TRBJ1-2; 7 bases agree with TRBD1. The ends lost 3 bases at V and 7 bases at J; junction bases unmatched: 4. The CDR3 runs to 13 residues. Per germline, CDR1 KGHDR and CDR2 SFDVKD.

This clonotype was counted between two and nine times. The chain uses TRBV15 and TRBJ1-4; D possibly corresponds to TRBD1 (5 bases). Germline-derived CDR1 and CDR2 are LNHNV and YYDKDF (reference sequence). Trimming left V 11 bases short and J 8 bases short, with 21 bases between. This CDR3 spans 14 amino acids. The CDR3, as DNA: TGTGCCTCATCTCCGGGGACGCGGGAAGAAAAACTGTTTTTT. It encodes CASSPGTREEKLFF.

This clonotype was counted ten times or more. This rearrangement joins TRBV6-1 to TRBJ2-5; no reliable D call. Germline CDR1 MNHNS, CDR2 SASEGT. V lost 0 bases, J lost 1 base, and 6 bases lay in between. This CDR3 is built from 14 residues. Written as DNA, the CDR3 is TGTGCCAGCAGTGAAGCACTGGTCCAAGAGACCCAGTACTTC. This encodes CASSEALVQETQYF.

This rearrangement joins TRBV12-3 or TRBV12-4 to TRBJ2-3; D gene unclear. The CDR3 covers 13 residues. The V end was cut by 4 bases, the J end by 4 bases, with 9 bases between. The CDR3 DNA is TGTGCCAGCAGTTCCGGAGTTTCAGATACGCAGTATTTT. Protein sequence: CASSSGVSDTQYF.

On this clonotype: The junction departs from germline at one end; a sequencing error may be responsible. This chain uses TRBV2 with TRBJ2-2; 11 nucleotides match TRBD1. Germline-derived CDR1 and CDR2 are SNHLY and FYNNEI. The CDR3 runs to 14 residues. In DNA form, the CDR3 reads TGTGCGAGCAAGGGGGGACAGGGGGCCGGGGAGCTGTTTTTT. Amino acids: CASKGGQGAGELFF. The full variable domain, its missing parts supplied by reference TRBV2 and TRBJ2-2, is EPEVTQTPSHQVTQMGQEVILRCVPISNHLYFYWYRQILGQKVEFLVSFYNNEISEKSEIFDDQFSVERPDGSNFTLKIRSTKLEDSAMYFCASKGGQGAGELFFGEGSRLTVL.

This sequence joins TRBV5-1 and TRBJ2-2; 12 bases are shared with TRBD1. This CDR3 spans 17 amino acids. From germline, CDR1 is SGHRS and CDR2 YFSETQ. With 3 bases clipped from V and 3 bases from J, the junction kept 6 bases outside the gene matches. CDR3 residues: CASSYSGQGAYTGELFF. The CDR3 DNA reads as TGCGCCAGCAGCTATTCGGGACAGGGGGCCTACACCGGGGAGCTGTTTTTT.

This clonotype was counted at least ten times. The V call is TRBV3-1, the J call TRBJ2-3; D gene unclear. Trimming removed 1 base at V and 6 bases at J, with 5 bases between. Germline lookup yields CDR1 LGHDT and CDR2 YNNKEL (reference sequence). The CDR3 consists of 12 residues. CDR3 DNA: TGTGCCAGCAGCCAAGTATCCGATACGCAGTATTTT. This codes for CASSQVSDTQYF.

This clonotype appeared a few times. The V gene is TRBV13, the J gene TRBJ2-1, with 8 bases aligning to TRBD1. The germline V gene has CDR1 PRHDT and CDR2 FYEKMQ (reference sequence). J gave up 4 bases and V 5 bases, and 7 bases lay outside the gene matches. The CDR3 loop spans 15 amino acids. The CDR3 sequence is CASSLGQVPYNEQFF. Written as DNA, the CDR3 is TGTGCCAGCAGCCTGGGACAGGTTCCATACAATGAGCAGTTCTTC. Filled out from reference TRBV13 and TRBJ2-1, the complete variable domain reads AAGVIQSPRHLIKEKRETATLKCYPIPRHDTVYWYQQGPGQDPQFLISFYEKMQSDKGSIPDRFSAQQFSDYHSELNMSSLELGDSALYFCASSLGQVPYNEQFFGPGTRLTVL.

This clonotype was recorded many times. V and J are TRBV28 and TRBJ2-1; TRBD2 matches 10 bases. The CDR3 runs 15 residues. Trimming took 7 bases from V and 7 from J; bases not matched to a gene: 10. CDR1 and CDR2 (germline): MDHEN, SYDVKM. The CDR3 region is CASMLAGVGLNEQFF. CDR3 DNA: TGTGCCAGCATGCTAGCGGGAGTAGGTTTGAATGAGCAGTTCTTC.

This clonotype was seen a few times. V usage is TRBV4-3 and J usage is TRBJ1-2; TRBD1 matches 10 bases. V was clipped by 0 bases and J by 8 bases; unmatched bases: 6. The CDR3 sequence is 15 residues long. CDR1 is LGHNA and CDR2 is YSLEER in the germline V gene. Here the CDR3 DNA reads TGCGCCAGCAGCCAAGAGACAGGGGGCAAGTTCGGCTACACCTTC. This codes for CASSQETGGKFGYTF.

This clonotype was detected ten times or more. The V gene is TRBV5-1, the J gene TRBJ1-1; D unresolved. This CDR3 comprises 15 residues. V lost 0 bases to trimming and J lost 3 bases, with 12 bases between them. Germline lookup yields CDR1 SGHRS and CDR2 YFSETQ. CDR3 sequence reads: CASSLAAGIHTEAFF. In DNA form, the CDR3 reads TGCGCCAGCAGCTTGGCCGCGGGCATCCACACTGAAGCTTTCTTT.

CDR3 sequence reads: CASSYPSLSGLSFSYEQYF. Here the CDR3 DNA reads TGTGCCAGCAGTTACCCCTCTCTAAGCGGTCTGAGTTTCTCCTACGAGCAGTACTTC. The chain couples TRBV6-2 or TRBV6-3 to TRBJ2-7; tentatively, D is TRBD2 (5 bases). Germline loops: CDR1 MNHEY, CDR2 SVGEGT. Between the trimmed V and J ends, which lost 2 bases and 0 bases, there was a span of 23 bases. The CDR3 has 19 amino acids.

This clonotype has only a few counts. The chain carries TRBV10-3 and TRBJ1-4; 8 bases line up with TRBD1. This CDR3 has 15 residues. Unmatched junction bases numbered 5, after V lost 0 bases and J lost 8 bases. The germline V gene encodes CDR1 ENHRY and CDR2 SYGVKD. CDR3 DNA sequence: TGTGCCATCAGTGAGTCGAGACAGGGGAAAGAAAAACTGTTTTTT. This encodes CAISESRQGKEKLFF.

A few counts support this clonotype. The chain joins TRBV6-5 to TRBJ2-7; D is ambiguous. The CDR3 is made up of 15 amino acids. The V gene's germline CDR1 is MNHEY and CDR2 SVGAGI. V shed 2 bases and J shed 0 bases, with 11 bases lying between them. CDR3 coding DNA: TGTGCCAGCAGTTACCAAGGCTTCAGCTCCTACGAGCAGTACTTC. Its protein is CASSYQGFSSYEQYF.

This clonotype was seen more than once but under ten times. The genes are TRBV10-3 and TRBJ1-5; 7 bases are a match to TRBD1. Germline V gene sequence: CDR1 ENHRY, CDR2 SYGVKD. This CDR3 is built from 15 residues. Trimming at V came to 6 bases and at J to 5 bases, leaving 10 bases not matched to a gene. CDR3 residues: CAISPDREGHQPQHF. CDR3 DNA sequence: TGTGCCATCAGCCCCGACAGGGAGGGTCATCAGCCCCAGCATTTT.

This clonotype has a count of ten or more. The CDR3 DNA reads TGTGCCAGCAACCCCGGGACTAGCGGGGGGGGTGAGCAGTTCTTC. It translates to CASNPGTSGGGEQFF. The chain has TRBV7-8 and TRBJ2-1; 16 bases agree with TRBD2. Germline CDR1 is SGHVS and CDR2 is FQNEAQ. J gave up 9 bases and V 7 bases, and 6 bases lay outside the gene matches. The CDR3 length is 15 residues.

Remarks on this clonotype: A junction boundary mismatches the germline segment, possibly from a read error. The chain has TRBV7-9 and TRBJ1-2; a weak D match, TRBD1 (5 bases). The germline V gene encodes CDR1 SEHNR and CDR2 FQNEAQ (reference sequence). CDR3 length equals 15 residues. CDR3 in DNA: TGTGCCAGCAGCTTAGGGGGGGGGTCCCCCTATAGCTACACCTTC. Its translation is CASSLGGGSPYSYTF.

This sequence joins TRBV6-2 or TRBV6-3 and TRBJ2-2; 10 nucleotides align to TRBD2. CDR3 length equals 16 residues. J was trimmed by 5 bases and V by 6 bases; bases with no gene match: 9. The germline V gene encodes CDR1 MNHEY and CDR2 SVGEGT. CDR3 sequence reads: CASRRGAGGPTGELFF. The CDR3 DNA reads as TGTGCCAGCAGACGAGGAGCGGGAGGGCCGACCGGGGAGCTGTTTTTT.

The table lists this clonotype with a few counts. V and J are TRBV3-1 and TRBJ2-1, with 15 bases identical to TRBD2. V shed 4 bases and J 9 bases; nucleotides not matched to a gene: 7. CDR1 is LGHDT, CDR2 YNNKEL, per germline (reference sequence). This CDR3 spans 16 amino acids. The CDR3 bases are TGTGCCAGCAGCCTATTGGGACTAGCGGGAGGCCCTGAGCAGTTCTTC. Translating gives CASSLLGLAGGPEQFF.

This clonotype was counted only a few times. This chain connects TRBV7-9 to TRBJ2-1; the D gene is possibly TRBD2 (6 bases). The V gene lost 4 bases and the J gene lost 7 bases, with 14 bases spanning the gap. This CDR3 has 14 amino acids. The germline CDR1 and CDR2 sequences are SEHNR and FQNEAQ (reference sequence). CDR3 nucleotide sequence: TGTGCCAGCAGCTCTCGACGGGAGCAGAATGAGCAGTTCTTC. Protein product: CASSSRREQNEQFF.

The chain couples TRBV30 to TRBJ2-3, with D perhaps given as TRBD1 or TRBD2 (5 bases each). The CDR3 is 14 amino acids. With 0 bases removed from V and 6 bases from J, the gap between germline ends came to 13 bases. The germline CDR1 and CDR2 sequences are GTSNPN and SVGIG (reference sequence). The CDR3 here is CAWSVRGRRDTQYF. In nucleotides, the CDR3 is TGTGCCTGGAGTGTACGGGGACGCAGGGATACGCAGTATTTT.

This clonotype occurred many times. V usage is TRBV28 and J usage is TRBJ1-5; possibly TRBD1 for D (5 bases). Trimming removed 7 bases from V and 5 bases from J, with 21 bases in between. The CDR3 is made up of 16 amino acids. CDR1 is MDHEN, CDR2 SYDVKM, per germline. The CDR3 DNA sequence: TGTGCCAGCACTACCGGGACCTCAACCTATTATCAGCCCCAGCATTTT. The encoded protein is CASTTGTSTYYQPQHF.

This chain links TRBV28 with TRBJ2-1; a weak D match, TRBD2 (5 bases). Germline V lookup: CDR1 MDHEN, CDR2 SYDVKM. V was pared by 6 bases and J by 0 bases, with 18 bases between. The CDR3 runs 17 residues. In DNA form, the CDR3 reads TGTGCCAGCAGGACACCTAGCACCAGGAGCTCCTACAATGAGCAGTTCTTC. Translation gives CASRTPSTRSSYNEQFF.

The J gene is TRBJ2-7, the V gene TRBV5-5, with D possibly matching TRBD2 (5 bases). The CDR3 runs 15 residues. CDR1 SGHKS and CDR2 YYEKEE come from the germline V gene (reference sequence). Between the trimmed V and J ends, which lost 4 bases and 5 bases, there was a span of 19 bases. CDR3 in DNA: TGTGCCAGCAGCCCACGCCGCGGGTTGGATAACGAGCAGTACTTC. This sequence encodes CASSPRRGLDNEQYF. Full variable domain (rest looked up from reference TRBV5-5 and TRBJ2-7): DAGVTQSPTHLIKTRGQQVTLRCSPISGHKSVSWYQQVLGQGPQFIFQYYEKEERGRGNFPDRFSARQFPNYSSELNVNALLLGDSALYLCASSPRRGLDNEQYFGPGTRLTVT.

This clonotype turned up a few times. The V gene is TRBV27, the J gene TRBJ2-7; D might be TRBD2 (6 bases). This CDR3 has 16 residues. Between the trimmed V and J ends, which lost 1 base and 4 bases, there was a span of 17 bases. Germline-derived CDR1 and CDR2 are MNHEY and SMNVEV (reference sequence). CDR3 sequence (DNA): TGTGCCAGCAGTTTATTCGTCCGGACTACCCTTTACGAGCAGTACTTC. Translated, it gives CASSLFVRTTLYEQYF.

This clonotype was counted ten times or more. The chain links TRBV10-3 to TRBJ1-2; the match to TRBD1 covers 7 bases. CDR3 length: 13 amino acids. Trimming cost V 5 bases and J 4 bases; bases outside gene matches: 4. Per the germline V gene, CDR1 is ENHRY and CDR2 is SYGVKD. The CDR3 sequence is CAISRDRPYGYTF. The CDR3 DNA is TGTGCCATCAGTCGGGACAGACCCTATGGCTACACCTTC.

A remark on this clonotype: With a much larger clone just one base away, this may be a read error. J is TRBJ2-7 and V is TRBV28; D is possibly TRBD2 (7 bases). There are 14 residues in the CDR3. Trimming took 11 bases from V and 2 from J, leaving 19 bases between them. The germline V gene encodes CDR1 MDHEN and CDR2 SYDVKM. The CDR3 bases are TGTGCCGGCAACCGGGGGGACACCCCCTACGAGCAGTACTTC. This sequence encodes CAGNRGDTPYEQYF.

The table lists this clonotype with a few counts. The chain uses TRBV3-1 and TRBJ2-7, with 7 bases matching TRBD2. CDR1 is LGHDT and CDR2 is YNNKEL in the germline V gene (reference sequence). The V gene end was trimmed by 1 base and the J gene end by 0 bases; junction bases not matched to a gene: 0. The CDR3 covers 14 residues. CDR3 residues: CASSQGTSSYEQYF. In nucleotides, the CDR3 is TGTGCCAGCAGCCAAGGGACTAGCTCCTACGAGCAGTACTTC.

The chain carries TRBV29-1 and TRBJ1-1, with D possibly being TRBD1 (6 bases). V was trimmed by 7 bases and J by 5 bases, leaving 20 bases between them. Germline V lookup: CDR1 SQVTM, CDR2 ANQGSEA. This CDR3 region has 14 residues. CDR3 nucleotides: TGCAGCGCAAACGAACAGGGTGGTGGGACTGAAGCTTTCTTT. Its protein is CSANEQGGGTEAFF.